This entry features one TCR beta chain sequence. The antigen is not known. The sample belongs to a study of CD8+ T cells in alopecia areata. The CDR3 runs to 14 residues. The V and J ends lost 4 bases and 4 bases respectively, with 17 bases between them. Germline V gives CDR1 SQVTM, CDR2 ANQGSEA. Investigators isolated RNA and reverse transcribed it into cDNA to act as the sequencing template. TCRdb keeps only in-frame clones here, not all; method: immunoSEQ multiplex PCR. The profile shows some 110,000 clones, less than 70% of them singletons. Overall study findings and caveats: Elevated clonality characterized lesional scalp relative to normal scalp, particularly in alopecia totalis/universalis.

This clonotype was sampled from a human donor in good health. The chain couples TRBV29-1 to TRBJ2-7; D gene uncertain. The specimen sequenced was CD4+ T cells sorted from blood. CDR3: CSVVVAPEDYEQYF. CDR3 sequence (DNA): TGCAGCGTTGTAGTGGCACCCGAAGATTACGAGCAGTACTTC.